The sequence of this TCR beta chain was determined in a study of shared clonotypes between healthy human individuals (dated by TCRdb to 2018 to 2021). Regarding the study in general: The cohort comprised a couple of women and a few men aged 18 to 49 years. For each donor, CD4 naive and CD4 memory were each given three plates, CD8 naive was given two plates, and CD8 memory was given one plate. To estimate repertoire size and how much clonotype sharing occurs between individuals, the study deeply sequenced the blood TCR repertoires of five or six healthy adults. Libraries were prepared and TCR repertoires were sequenced by different laboratories using diverse techniques, in order to increase sequencing depth and limit assay-specific biases. Leukapheresis yielded between about 0.85 and 10 billion PBMCs per donor. The full study reports these points: Compared with non-shared clonotypes, clonotypes shared by all four sorted-subset donors had higher generation probabilities. Across a few donors, roughly 5.4% of naive CD4, around 3.5% of naive CD8, under 2.5% of memory CD4, and roughly 0.4% of memory CD8 clonotypes were shared. Pairwise subsampling indicated that sequencing depth was expected to affect the degree of clonotype sharing among donors. Sampling was limited to blood, and TCR repertoires in tissue likely differ from TCR repertoires in blood. Incomplete sequencing was indicated by rarefaction of sorted-subset datasets, despite the large sequencing depth. The genetic and exposure-history diversity represented was limited by the small number of donors. Larger estimated clonotype richness was generally found for naive subsets than for memory subsets.

The CDR3 holds 15 amino acids from the cysteine to the phenylalanine. Only the CDR3 portion is preserved as DNA: 45 bases, with reading frame beginning at the first base. Trimming removed 3 bases from V and 2 bases from J; the gene matches leave 5 bases unexplained. The germline V gene provides CDR1 MGHRA and CDR2 YSYEKL. Using the deep immunoSEQ assay, TCR CDR3 regions were amplified from genomic DNA by multiplex PCR. For each cell subset, the extracted genomic DNA was distributed evenly across all wells of several immunoSEQ 96-well plates, and each plate served as one replicate. For sorted subsets, roughly 200 ng of genomic DNA, equivalent to tens of thousands of T cell genomes, went into each replicate PCR. The purified libraries were quantified using a Qubit 3.0 fluorometer, sized with a Bioanalyzer 2100, and then quantified again using the KAPA Library Quantification kit. A separate single-read 150-cycle Illumina NextSeq 550 flow cell was used to sequence each immunoSEQ 96-well plate. The authors' pipeline ran thus. Because only junctional sequences without quality scores were contained in the immunoSEQ output, filtering matching that applied to full-length reads could not be performed. To assign V/J genes and CDR3, sequences were annotated using PyIR, a Python wrapper for IgBLAST v1.9, with IMGT germline references. Reads were removed for weak V/J assignments (E-value above 1e-6), missing CDR3, stop codons, out-of-frame junctions, or ambiguous translated residues. V3J clonotypes were defined by identical inferred V gene, J gene, and CDR3 amino acid sequence. Percentage overlap between repertoires was calculated by dividing the number of shared unique clonotypes by the size of the smaller repertoire. Three approaches were used to assess repertoire richness: RTK rarefaction, the Chao1 estimator, and Recon v2.1 estimates of unobserved clonotypes. For all TCRbeta clonotypes obtained by the gDNA method from several donors, generation probabilities were computed with OLGA. As stored in TCRdb, this immuneACCESS dataset retains in-frame rearrangements with V and J assigned. A fraction of the clones does not appear; measured against another copy, unresolved V genes explain less than half of the discrepancy, and the remainder lacks a known reason. V, J and clone size are taken as reported in that table, and D and trimming were inferred from the DNA itself. In this sample the table shows more than 2 million clones, under 97% of which occur a single time. The top ten clones comprise around 0.13% of the sample.

As to this clone: This receptor's antigen is unknown. No quality values exist for individual bases; no much larger clone is one base distant.

Healthy HIV-negative adults with no recently reported acute infections or vaccinations were included as donors. All donors were Caucasian adults living in Nashville, Tennessee, USA. Magnetic negative selection was used to enrich CD4+ T cells, after which naive cells were positively selected on CD45RA and the negative fraction became the memory subset. Blood was obtained by leukapheresis, after which PBMCs were separated by Ficoll-Histopaque density gradient centrifugation and cryopreserved in liquid nitrogen vapor phase. Purity and quantity of every magnetically sorted T cell population were checked by analytical flow cytometry. Genomic DNA was isolated from every sorted fraction and measured by UV absorbance on a Nanodrop 2000c.

The V gene is TRBV4-1 and the J gene is TRBJ2-7; 9 bases in between match TRBD2. The TCR comes from a man younger than 30 in good health. Sequenced material: naive CD4+ T cells sorted from blood. The cell subset or site label corresponds to: CD45RA+ positively selected. The CDR3 reads as follows: CASSQAGGRTYEQYF. The nucleotides read TGCGCCAGCAGCCAGGCGGGGGGGCGAACCTACGAGCAGTACTTC.